The T cell receptor beta chain under discussion was sequenced for a study of T cell changes during pregnancy in multiple sclerosis. Sequencing was performed with immunoSEQ multiplex PCR; in TCRdb, only in-frame clones are kept and a portion is missing. The sample has 45,000 to 60,000 clones, roughly 93% seen once; the top ten hold 1.5% to 2%. Looked up from germline, CDR1 is LGHNA and CDR2 is YNFKEQ. J lost 8 bases, V lost 4 bases, and 7 bases had no gene match. This CDR3 has 16 residues. Sequencing was performed on peripheral blood, taken in the second trimester of pregnancy. This sequence was found in a female donor with multiple sclerosis, enrolled in a pregnancy study. The V call is TRBV4-2, the J call TRBJ2-1; 14 bases fit TRBD2. CDR3 nucleotide sequence: TGTGCCAGCAGCCCAAAAGGGACTAGCGGGAGTGATGAGCAGTTCTTC. Protein product: CASSPKGTSGSDEQFF.